Sequencing of this T cell receptor beta chain was carried out in a study of blood T cell repertoires in COVID-19 (TCRdb year 2020). Context from the whole study: The collaborator samples originated in the United States, Italy and Spain and spanned the acute and convalescent phases of COVID-19. The material from the prospective study consisted of cDNA or gDNA derived from T cells, B-cell-depleted T cells, or PBMCs. The dataset comprised deeply sampled blood TCRbeta repertoires from subjects exposed to, actively infected with, or recovered from COVID-19. The repertoires were released in a freely available public database meant as a resource for research on the immune response to SARS-CoV-2. The samples were drawn from two sources: the first 160 participants of the ongoing ImmuneRACE study, and over 950 subjects contributed by 6 global collaborators. The sample metadata nearly always contained a de-identified subject ID, COVID-19 status, age in years and sex. Where available, HLA class I and class II types were taken from metadata supplied by the sample provider and were not determined by assay-based typing.

The investigation overall reported the following: How much clinical and demographic metadata was included differed by source and by participant, and the metadata was provided uncurated.

Collaborating institutions collected whole blood in K2EDTA tubes following their own protocols. For TCRbeta analysis, collaborators shipped samples as frozen whole blood, isolated PBMCs, or DNA extracted from either of those sample types. In regard to this clone: Its antigen is unknown. One base away there is no much larger clone; base qualities are not given.

The immunoSEQ Assay, a bias-controlled multiplex PCR, was used to amplify TCRbeta CDR3 regions from genomic DNA. Per the source publication's procedure: The number of nucleated cells in each sample was estimated by amplification of reference gene primers within the assay. Sequence reads were collapsed and filtered to measure the absolute abundance of every unique TCRbeta CDR3 rearrangement. For each sample, productive Simpson clonality was calculated as the square root of Simpson's diversity index over productive rearrangements. TCRdb stores this immuneACCESS table with in-frame sequences only. Part of the clones is absent; in the studies checked, under half of the shortfall reflects unresolved V genes, and no reason is known for the rest. The DNA gave D and trimming, while V, J and clone size come from that table. The sample table contains about 78,000 clones; only one count was recorded for 90% of them. Around 0.96% of the sample belongs to the ten largest clones.

Sequencing input: peripheral blood. The TCR originated in a woman in her fifties or sixties in a cohort sampled during active COVID-19.

The nucleotides are TGCAGCGTTGAAACCCCAACTAGCGGGAGCTACAATGAGCAGTTCTTC. Translation gives CSVETPTSGSYNEQFF. Recombination linked TRBV29-1 to TRBJ2-1; TRBD2 matches 11 bases in the middle. After removal of 2 bases from V and 3 bases from J, the junction retains 6 bases not matched to a gene. From its cysteine to its phenylalanine, the CDR3 spans 16 amino acids. Just CDR3 DNA is preserved here, 48 bases in frame from base 1. CDR1 and CDR2 (SQVTM, ANQGSEA) derive from the germline V gene.